The entry below gives a single T cell receptor beta chain sequence along with its context. The repertoire was sequenced with immunoSEQ multiplex PCR; TCRdb's copy has only in-frame clones and lacks some. There are about 380,000 clones in the sample; 85% occur only once, and roughly 3.4% lies in the top ten. These data originate in a study of blood T cell repertoires in COVID-19. This CDR3 has 18 amino acids. Material: peripheral blood. The receptor was derived from a woman aged 18-29 years with acute or convalescent COVID-19. The V and J genes are TRBV21-1 and TRBJ2-7; the table assigns TRBD1, which was not confirmed against the DNA. TRBV21-1 is a pseudogene segment. This CDR3 is CASSKMDHPLDRGYEQYF. The CDR3 DNA reads TGTGCCAGCAGCAAAATGGACCACCCTCTGGACAGGGGCTACGAGCAGTACTTC.